What follows describes a single T cell receptor (beta chain). CDR1 is LNHDA and CDR2 is SQIVND in the germline V gene (reference sequence). With V trimmed by 3 bases and J by 2 bases, 7 bases remained unmatched. The CDR3 totals 16 residues. Repertoires were generated with immunoSEQ multiplex PCR, while TCRdb's copy carries only in-frame clones and drops some. The sample records 37,000 or so clones, roughly 32% being singletons. This record comes from a study of sequential checkpoint blockade in melanoma. Looking at the study overall: DNA from around 90 pretreatment tumor samples underwent TCRβ immunosequencing.

Specified treatment: randomized to nivolumab then ipilimumab (arm A) or the reverse (arm B). This clonotype originated in a human donor with melanoma. J is TRBJ2-3 and V is TRBV19, with 8 bases aligning to TRBD2. Sequenced material: tumor tissue (inferred from file names), taken from a patient given nivolumab and ipilimumab in sequence. The CDR3 DNA follows: TGTGCCAGTAGTATTTTCGCGGGGGGTACCACAGATACGCAGTATTTT. It translates to CASSIFAGGTTDTQYF.